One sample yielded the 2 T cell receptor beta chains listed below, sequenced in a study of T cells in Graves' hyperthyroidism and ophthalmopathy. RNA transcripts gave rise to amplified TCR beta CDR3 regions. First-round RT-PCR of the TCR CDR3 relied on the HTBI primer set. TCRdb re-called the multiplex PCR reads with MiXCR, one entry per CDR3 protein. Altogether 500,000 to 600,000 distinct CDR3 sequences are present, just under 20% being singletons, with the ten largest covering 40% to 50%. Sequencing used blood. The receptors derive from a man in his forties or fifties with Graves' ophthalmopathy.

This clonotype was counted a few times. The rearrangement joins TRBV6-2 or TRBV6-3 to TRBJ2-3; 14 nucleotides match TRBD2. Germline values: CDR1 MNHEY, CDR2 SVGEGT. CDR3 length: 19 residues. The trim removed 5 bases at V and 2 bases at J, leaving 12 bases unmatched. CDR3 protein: CASSPAPGLAGVPTDTQYF. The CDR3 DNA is TGTGCCAGCAGTCCAGCGCCGGGACTAGCGGGGGTTCCCACAGATACGCAGTATTTT.

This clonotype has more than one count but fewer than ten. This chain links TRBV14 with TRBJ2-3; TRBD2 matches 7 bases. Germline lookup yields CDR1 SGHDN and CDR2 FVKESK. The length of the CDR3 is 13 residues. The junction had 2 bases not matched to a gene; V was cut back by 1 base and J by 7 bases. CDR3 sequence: CASSQGDYHTQYF. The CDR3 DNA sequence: TGTGCCAGCAGCCAAGGGGACTACCATACGCAGTATTTT.